One sample yielded the 18 T cell receptor beta chains listed below, sequenced in a study of cytomegalovirus exposure and HLA in healthy donors. It was with 60 Vbeta and 13 Jbeta primers that the PCR ran. Produced via immunoSEQ multiplex PCR; TCRdb's table is partial and in-frame only. The data contain about 110,000 clones, roughly 63% of them singletons. Input material: PBMCs. These receptors originate from a woman aged 70-85 years in good health and CMV-seropositive.

The chain couples TRBV7-2 to TRBJ2-7, with D possibly matching TRBD2 (5 bases). V was cut by 5 bases and J by 2 bases, with 13 bases left in between. The CDR3 sequence is 14 residues long. Germline V gives CDR1 SGHTA, CDR2 FQGNSA. CDR3 in amino acids: CASSTNTGTYEQYF. The CDR3 bases are TGTGCCAGCAGCACCAACACCGGGACCTACGAGCAGTACTTC.

This clone was seen a few times. This sample also contains other DNA sequences that code for the same CDR3. The chain employs TRBV6-1 and TRBJ1-1, with D perhaps TRBD1 (6 bases). The CDR3 contains 12 residues. CDR1 and CDR2 (germline): MNHNS, SASEGT. Deletions cut 5 bases from V and 4 bases from J, with 8 bases between. CDR3 residues: CASSQGSTEAFF. The CDR3 region has the DNA TGTGCCAGCAGTCAGGGGAGCACTGAAGCTTTCTTT.

The CDR3 sequence: CASSRRTAPTEAFF. CDR3 DNA sequence: TGTGCCAGCAGCCGAAGGACAGCCCCCACTGAAGCTTTCTTT. The chain carries TRBV7-9 and TRBJ1-1, with a possible D match to TRBD1 (6 bases). This CDR3 is built from 14 residues. Per germline, CDR1 SEHNR and CDR2 FQNEAQ (reference sequence). The V end was cut by 5 bases, the J end by 4 bases, with 14 bases between.

The rearrangement uses TRBV29-1 and TRBJ2-2, with 9 bases that match TRBD2. The V gene end was trimmed by 6 bases and the J gene end by 6 bases; junction bases not matched to a gene: 8. CDR1 is SQVTM and CDR2 is ANQGSEA in the germline V gene. The CDR3 spans 14 residues. CDR3 protein: CSVQPGLAPGELFF. In nucleotides, the CDR3 is TGCAGCGTGCAACCGGGACTAGCTCCCGGGGAGCTGTTTTTT.

This clone was detected a few times. The rearrangement joins TRBV19 to TRBJ2-3, with 10 bases identical to TRBD1. V was clipped by 4 bases and J by 14 bases; unmatched bases: 9. Germline CDR1 is LNHDA and CDR2 is SQIVND (reference sequence). CDR3 length: 13 amino acids. The CDR3 region is CASSRVPGQGLYF. The CDR3 DNA reads TGTGCCAGTAGTAGAGTACCGGGACAGGGGTTGTATTTT.

This chain uses TRBV18 with TRBJ1-3; tentatively, D is TRBD1 (6 bases). The CDR3 sequence is 15 residues long. V lost 3 bases and J lost 8, with 17 bases in between. The germline V gene has CDR1 KGHSH and CDR2 LQKENI. The CDR3 loop is CASSPITGSGDTIYF. In DNA form, the CDR3 reads TGTGCCAGCTCACCTATCACAGGGAGCGGGGACACCATATATTTT.

This clone came up a few times. V gene TRBV6-1 combines with J gene TRBJ2-3; 11 nucleotides line up with TRBD1. CDR3 size: 17 residues. J gave up 4 bases and V 3 bases, and 9 bases lay outside the gene matches. The germline V gene encodes CDR1 MNHNS and CDR2 SASEGT. The CDR3 coding sequence is TGTGCCAGCAGTGAGAGCCCCGGGACAGGGGGGGCAGATACGCAGTATTTT. It encodes CASSESPGTGGADTQYF.

The chain is built from TRBV30 and TRBJ2-7, with D unresolved. Trimming took off 1 base at V and 5 bases at J, with 12 bases between the two ends. The CDR3 loop spans 13 amino acids. The germline V gene has CDR1 GTSNPN and CDR2 SVGIG (reference sequence). CDR3 amino acids: CAWSGSALHEQYF. CDR3 sequence (DNA): TGTGCCTGGAGTGGGAGCGCCCTCCACGAGCAGTACTTC.

J is TRBJ2-7 and V is TRBV5-1; weak D call: TRBD1 (6 bases). The CDR3 is made up of 13 amino acids. In germline, CDR1 is SGHRS, CDR2 YFSETQ. Trimming took off 7 bases at V and 2 bases at J, with 13 bases between the two ends. The CDR3 here is CASARDNAYEQYF. CDR3 nucleotides: TGCGCCAGCGCCCGGGACAACGCCTACGAGCAGTACTTC. Filled out from reference TRBV5-1 and TRBJ2-7, the complete variable domain reads KAGVTQTPRYLIKTRGQQVTLSCSPISGHRSVSWYQQTPGQGLQFLFEYFSETQRNKGNFPGRFSGRQFSNSRSEMNVSTLELGDSALYLCASARDNAYEQYFGPGTRLTVT.

V and J are TRBV5-4 and TRBJ2-1; TRBD2 agrees at 9 bases. CDR3 size: 16 residues. Unmatched junction bases numbered 8, after V lost 3 bases and J lost 4 bases. From germline, CDR1 is SGHNT and CDR2 YYREEE (reference sequence). The CDR3 coding sequence is TGTGCCAGCAGCTCCGGGGGCGGGGGGGCATACAATGAGCAGTTCTTC. This codes for CASSSGGGGAYNEQFF.

V gene TRBV7-2 combines with J gene TRBJ2-5, with TRBD2 matching over 8 bases. V was clipped by 3 bases and J by 4 bases; unmatched bases: 4. This CDR3 contains 14 residues. The germline V gene has CDR1 SGHTA and CDR2 FQGNSA. The CDR3 region is CASSFGGAGETQYF. The CDR3 DNA reads as TGTGCCAGCAGCTTCGGGGGGGCGGGAGAGACCCAGTACTTC.

The CDR3 nucleotides read TGTGCCAGCAGCTTAGCGCTGGACAGGGTTTCACCCCTCCACTTT. This gives the protein CASSLALDRVSPLHF. The chain is built from TRBV7-8 and TRBJ1-6, with TRBD1 identical over 8 bases. CDR3 size: 15 residues. CDR1 SGHVS and CDR2 FQNEAQ come from the germline V gene. Trimming took 0 bases from V and 9 from J; bases not matched to a gene: 4. Drawing the rest from reference TRBV7-8 and TRBJ1-6, the complete variable domain is GAGVSQSPRYKVAKRGQDVALRCDPISGHVSLFWYQQALGQGPEFLTYFQNEAQLDKSGLPSDRFFAERPEGSVSTLKIQRTQQEDSAVYLCASSLALDRVSPLHFGNGTRLTVT.

The rearrangement links TRBV4-3 to TRBJ1-2; perhaps TRBD1 as D (5 bases). V was clipped by 1 base and J by 7 bases, with 16 bases between them. Looked up from germline, CDR1 is LGHNA and CDR2 is YSLEER. The CDR3 length is 15 residues. The CDR3: CASSQGGGAVGGYTF. The CDR3 DNA sequence: TGCGCCAGCAGCCAAGGTGGTGGGGCTGTCGGTGGCTACACCTTC.

The genes are TRBV21-1 and TRBJ2-7; TRBD1 is the table's D call and was not checked against the DNA. TRBV21-1 is classified as a pseudogene. The length of the CDR3 is 15 residues. CDR3 protein: CASSKFQGVPDEQYF. The CDR3 region has the DNA TGTGCCAGCAGCAAATTCCAGGGTGTTCCGGACGAGCAGTACTTC.

The chain carries TRBV6-5 and TRBJ1-1; D remains ambiguous. Germline CDR1 and CDR2: MNHEY and SVGAGI. V shed 7 bases and J shed 2 bases, with 14 bases lying between them. The CDR3 sequence is 14 residues long. CDR3 loop: CASILSGVNTEAFF. Written as DNA, the CDR3 is TGTGCCAGCATCTTAAGCGGGGTCAACACTGAAGCTTTCTTT.

This chain joins TRBV10-3 and TRBJ1-1; 7 bases are a match to TRBD1. CDR1 is ENHRY, CDR2 SYGVKD, per germline. With V trimmed by 4 bases and J by 0 bases, 2 bases remained unmatched. This CDR3 has 14 amino acids. The CDR3 DNA reads as TGTGCCATCAGTGGGGACAGATTGAACACTGAAGCTTTCTTT. Translation: CAISGDRLNTEAFF.

The chain employs TRBV7-9 and TRBJ2-7; a possible D gene is TRBD1 (6 bases). V shed 1 base and J shed 5 bases, with 9 bases lying between them. From germline, CDR1 is SEHNR and CDR2 FQNEAQ (reference sequence). The length of the CDR3 is 13 residues. DNA for the CDR3: TGTGCCAGCAGCTTAGGGACAGCCCACGAGCAGTACTTC. It yields the protein CASSLGTAHEQYF.

This clone was seen more than once but under ten times. The rearrangement uses TRBV9 and TRBJ2-1, with D possibly being TRBD2 (7 bases). V was pared by 0 bases and J by 7 bases, with 17 bases between. CDR3 length equals 16 residues. Germline CDR1 is SGDLS and CDR2 is YYNGEE. The CDR3 spells CASSVGGGGPMNEQFF. The CDR3 region has the DNA TGTGCCAGCAGCGTAGGAGGGGGGGGGCCGATGAATGAGCAGTTCTTC. The full variable domain, rest sourced from reference TRBV9 and TRBJ2-1, is DSGVTQTPKHLITATGQRVTLRCSPRSGDLSVYWYQQSLDQGLQFLIQYYNGEERAKGNILERFSAQQFPDLHSELNLSSLELGDSALYFCASSVGGGGPMNEQFFGPGTRLTVL.